This T cell receptor beta chain was identified in a study of cytomegalovirus exposure and HLA in healthy donors. Study-wide results and limits: Later analysis identified a missense DCLRE1C variant that was linked to TCR beta V- and J-gene trimming. Later, TCR association rates were found to vary by HLA locus, highest for DRB1 and lowest for HLA-C.

J was trimmed by 6 bases and V by 5 bases; bases with no gene match: 11. The CDR3 is 16 amino acids. CDR1 and CDR2 from the germline V gene are SGHRS and YFSETQ. The PCR used 60 Vbeta and 13 Jbeta primers. TCRdb's table, derived via immunoSEQ multiplex PCR, lists solely in-frame clones and lacks some. The data contain some 180,000 clones, about 78% of them seen just once; the ten biggest clones take up under 3%. On this clone: What it binds is not known.

This TCR was recovered from a young woman in good health and CMV-seronegative. The material sequenced was PBMCs. This rearrangement joins TRBV5-1 to TRBJ1-4; 9 bases are shared with TRBD1. In nucleotides, the CDR3 is TGCGCCAGCAGTCGCGGAACCGGGACAGGGCATGAAAAACTGTTTTTT. Amino acid sequence: CASSRGTGTGHEKLFF.